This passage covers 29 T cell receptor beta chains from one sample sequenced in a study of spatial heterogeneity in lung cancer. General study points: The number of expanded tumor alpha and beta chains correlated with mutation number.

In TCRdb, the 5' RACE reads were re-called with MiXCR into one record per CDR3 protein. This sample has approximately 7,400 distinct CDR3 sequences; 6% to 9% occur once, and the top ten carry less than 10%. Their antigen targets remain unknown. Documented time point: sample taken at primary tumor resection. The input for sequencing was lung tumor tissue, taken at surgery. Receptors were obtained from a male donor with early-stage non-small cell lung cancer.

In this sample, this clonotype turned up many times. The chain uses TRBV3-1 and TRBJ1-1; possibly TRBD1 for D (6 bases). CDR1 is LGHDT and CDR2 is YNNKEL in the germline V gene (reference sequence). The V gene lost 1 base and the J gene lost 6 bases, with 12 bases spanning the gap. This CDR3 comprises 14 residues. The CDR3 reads CASSQGNREAEAFF. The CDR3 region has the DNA TGTGCCAGCAGCCAAGGTAACAGGGAAGCTGAAGCTTTCTTT. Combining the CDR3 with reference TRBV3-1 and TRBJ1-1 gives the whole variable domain DTAVSQTPKYLVTQMGNDKSIKCEQNLGHDTMYWYKQDSKKFLKIMFSYNNKELIINETVPNRFSPKSPDKAHLNLHINSLELGDSAVYFCASSQGNREAEAFFGQGTRLTVV.

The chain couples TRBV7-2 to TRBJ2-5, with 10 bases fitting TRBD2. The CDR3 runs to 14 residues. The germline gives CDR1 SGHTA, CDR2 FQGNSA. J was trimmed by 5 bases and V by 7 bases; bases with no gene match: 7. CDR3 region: CASTPGLASETQYF. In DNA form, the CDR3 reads TGTGCCAGCACACCGGGACTAGCGTCGGAGACCCAGTACTTC.

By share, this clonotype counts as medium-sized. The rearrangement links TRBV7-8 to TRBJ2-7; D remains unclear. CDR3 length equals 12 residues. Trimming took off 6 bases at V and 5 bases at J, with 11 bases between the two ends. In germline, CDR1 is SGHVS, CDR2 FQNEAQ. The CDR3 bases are TGTGCCAGCAGTCTAGGAATCGACGAGCAGTACTTC. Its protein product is CASSLGIDEQYF.

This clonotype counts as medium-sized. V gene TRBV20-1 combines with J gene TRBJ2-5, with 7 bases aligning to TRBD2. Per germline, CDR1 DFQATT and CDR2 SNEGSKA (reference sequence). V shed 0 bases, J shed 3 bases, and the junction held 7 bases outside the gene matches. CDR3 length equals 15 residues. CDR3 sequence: CSARDLRLAEETQYF. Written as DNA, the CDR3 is TGCAGTGCTAGAGATCTGAGGCTAGCGGAAGAGACCCAGTACTTC.

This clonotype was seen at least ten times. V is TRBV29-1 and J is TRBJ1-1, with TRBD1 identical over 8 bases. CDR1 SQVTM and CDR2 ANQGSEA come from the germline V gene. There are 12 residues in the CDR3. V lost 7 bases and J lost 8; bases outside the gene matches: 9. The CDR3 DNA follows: TGCAGCGCCGGACAGGGCGCCGGCGAAGCTTTCTTT. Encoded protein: CSAGQGAGEAFF.

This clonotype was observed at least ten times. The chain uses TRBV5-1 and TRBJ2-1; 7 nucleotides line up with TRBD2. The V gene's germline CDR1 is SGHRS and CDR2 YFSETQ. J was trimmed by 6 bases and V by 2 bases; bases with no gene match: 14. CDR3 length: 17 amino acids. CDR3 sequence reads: CASSFLRSGPPPNEQFF. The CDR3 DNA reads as TGCGCCAGCAGCTTTTTACGTAGCGGGCCGCCCCCCAATGAGCAGTTCTTC.

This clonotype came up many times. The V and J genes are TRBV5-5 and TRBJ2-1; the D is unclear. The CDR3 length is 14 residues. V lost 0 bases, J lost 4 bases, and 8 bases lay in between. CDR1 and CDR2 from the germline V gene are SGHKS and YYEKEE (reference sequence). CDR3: CASSLATGYNEQFF. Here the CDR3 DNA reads TGTGCCAGCAGCTTGGCTACCGGGTACAATGAGCAGTTCTTC.

The CDR3 region is CASSSGPTQGRETQYF. Written as DNA, the CDR3 is TGTGCCAGCAGCTCGGGACCAACTCAGGGGAGGGAGACCCAGTACTTC. V and J are TRBV7-2 and TRBJ2-5; either TRBD1 or TRBD2 may fit D (6 bases each). Between the trimmed V and J ends, which lost 4 bases and 5 bases, there was a span of 20 bases. The CDR3 sequence is 16 residues long. Germline assignment: CDR1 SGHTA and CDR2 FQGNSA.

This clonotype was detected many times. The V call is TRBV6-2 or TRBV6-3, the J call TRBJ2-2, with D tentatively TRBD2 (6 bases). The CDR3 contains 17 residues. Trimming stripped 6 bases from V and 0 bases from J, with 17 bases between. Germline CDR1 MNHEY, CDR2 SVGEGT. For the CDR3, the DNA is TGTGCCAGCAGCCACCGCCACTCGGGAGCGAACACCGGGGAGCTGTTTTTT. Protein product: CASSHRHSGANTGELFF.

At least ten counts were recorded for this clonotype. The CDR3 DNA reads TGCGCCAGCAGCTCTACAGGGGCAGAGACCCAGTACTTC. This translates into CASSSTGAETQYF. This sequence joins TRBV5-1 and TRBJ2-5; 7 bases are a match to TRBD1. Per the germline V gene, CDR1 is SGHRS and CDR2 is YFSETQ. The CDR3 runs 13 residues. V trimming: 3 bases; J trimming: 4 bases; junction bases outside the gene matches: 3.

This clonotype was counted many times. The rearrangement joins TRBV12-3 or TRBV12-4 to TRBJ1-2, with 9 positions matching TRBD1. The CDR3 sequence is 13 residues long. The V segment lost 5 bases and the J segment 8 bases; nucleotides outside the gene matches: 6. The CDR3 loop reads CASSPQQGAGYTF. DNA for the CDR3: TGTGCCAGCAGTCCGCAACAGGGGGCGGGCTACACCTTC.

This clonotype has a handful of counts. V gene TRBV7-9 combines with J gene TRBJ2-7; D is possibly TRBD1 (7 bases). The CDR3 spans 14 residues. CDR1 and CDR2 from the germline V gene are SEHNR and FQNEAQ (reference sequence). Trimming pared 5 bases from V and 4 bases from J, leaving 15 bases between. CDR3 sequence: CASSTATGRYEQYF. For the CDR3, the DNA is TGTGCCAGCAGCACTGCGACAGGGAGGTACGAGCAGTACTTC.

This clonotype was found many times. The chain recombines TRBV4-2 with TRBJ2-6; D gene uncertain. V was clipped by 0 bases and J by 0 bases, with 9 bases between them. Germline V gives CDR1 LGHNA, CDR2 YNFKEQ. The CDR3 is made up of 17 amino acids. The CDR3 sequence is CASSQDPRSSGANVLTF. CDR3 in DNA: TGTGCCAGCAGCCAAGATCCTAGGAGCTCTGGGGCCAACGTCCTGACTTTC.

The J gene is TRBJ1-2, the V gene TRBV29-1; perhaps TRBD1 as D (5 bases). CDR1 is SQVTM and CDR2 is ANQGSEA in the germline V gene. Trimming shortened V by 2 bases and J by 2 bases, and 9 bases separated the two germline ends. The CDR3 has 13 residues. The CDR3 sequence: CSVEWGDNYGYTF. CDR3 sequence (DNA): TGCAGCGTTGAATGGGGGGACAACTATGGCTACACCTTC.

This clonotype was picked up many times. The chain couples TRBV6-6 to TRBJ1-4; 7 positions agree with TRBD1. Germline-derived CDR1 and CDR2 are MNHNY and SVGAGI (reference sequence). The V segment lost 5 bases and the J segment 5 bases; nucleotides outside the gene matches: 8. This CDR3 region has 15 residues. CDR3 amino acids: CASSRNRGDNEKLFF. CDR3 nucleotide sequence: TGTGCCAGCAGTAGAAACAGGGGAGACAATGAAAAACTGTTTTTT.

This chain's CDR3 is CASSNSPTESYGYTF. DNA for the CDR3: TGCGCCAGCAGCAATAGCCCCACGGAGAGCTATGGCTACACCTTC. The genes are TRBV23-1 and TRBJ1-2, with D hard to call. TRBV23-1 is an ORF, and what it does is uncertain. The V end lost 6 bases, the J end lost 4 bases, and 18 bases lay between the germline ends. This CDR3 spans 15 amino acids.

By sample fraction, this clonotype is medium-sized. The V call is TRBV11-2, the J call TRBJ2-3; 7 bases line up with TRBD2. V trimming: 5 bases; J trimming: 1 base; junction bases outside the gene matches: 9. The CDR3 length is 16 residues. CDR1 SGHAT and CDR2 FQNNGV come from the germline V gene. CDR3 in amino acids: CASSLTPAGRTDTQYF. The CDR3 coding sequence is TGTGCCAGCAGCCTGACCCCAGCGGGACGCACAGATACGCAGTATTTT.

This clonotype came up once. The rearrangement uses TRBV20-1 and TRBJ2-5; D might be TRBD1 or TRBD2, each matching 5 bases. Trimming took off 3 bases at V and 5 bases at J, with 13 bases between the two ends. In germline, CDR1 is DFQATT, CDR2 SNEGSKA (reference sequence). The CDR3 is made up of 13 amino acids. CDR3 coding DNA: TGCAGTGCTAGGCAGGGCCCGGGGGAGACCCAGTACTTC. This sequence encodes CSARQGPGETQYF.

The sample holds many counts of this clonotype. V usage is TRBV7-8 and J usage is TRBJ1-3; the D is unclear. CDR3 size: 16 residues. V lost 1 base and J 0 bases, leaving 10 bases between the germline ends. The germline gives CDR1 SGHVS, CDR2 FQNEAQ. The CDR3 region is CASSLGDPSSGNTIYF. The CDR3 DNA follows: TGTGCCAGCAGCTTAGGGGATCCCTCCTCTGGAAACACCATATATTTT.

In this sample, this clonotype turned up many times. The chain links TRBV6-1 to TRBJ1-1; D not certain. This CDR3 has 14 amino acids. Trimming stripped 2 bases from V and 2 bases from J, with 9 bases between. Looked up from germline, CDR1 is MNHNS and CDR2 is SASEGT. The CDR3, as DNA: TGTGCCAGCAGTGAAAATACAGAAAACACTGAAGCTTTCTTT. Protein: CASSENTENTEAFF.

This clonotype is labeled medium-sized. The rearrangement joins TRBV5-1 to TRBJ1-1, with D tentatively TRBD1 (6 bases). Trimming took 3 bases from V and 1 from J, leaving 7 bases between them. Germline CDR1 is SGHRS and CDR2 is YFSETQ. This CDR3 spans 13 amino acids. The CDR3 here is CASSSQGNTEAFF. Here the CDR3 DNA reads TGCGCCAGCAGCTCACAGGGGAACACTGAAGCTTTCTTT.

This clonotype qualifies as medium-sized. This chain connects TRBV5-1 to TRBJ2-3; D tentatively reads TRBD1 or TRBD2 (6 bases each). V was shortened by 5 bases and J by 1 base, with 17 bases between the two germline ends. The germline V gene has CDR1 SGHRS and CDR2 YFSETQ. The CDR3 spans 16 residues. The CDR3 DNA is TGCGCCAGCAGACCCCAAGGGGGAGGCGGCACAGATACGCAGTATTTT. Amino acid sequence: CASRPQGGGGTDTQYF.

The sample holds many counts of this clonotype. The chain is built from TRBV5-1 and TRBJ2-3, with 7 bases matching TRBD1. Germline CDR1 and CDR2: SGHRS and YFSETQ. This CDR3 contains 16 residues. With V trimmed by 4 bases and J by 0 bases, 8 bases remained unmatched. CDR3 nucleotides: TGCGCCAGCAGCCTTTATCCGGGACAGAGCACAGATACGCAGTATTTT. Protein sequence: CASSLYPGQSTDTQYF. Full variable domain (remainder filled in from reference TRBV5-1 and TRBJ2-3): KAGVTQTPRYLIKTRGQQVTLSCSPISGHRSVSWYQQTPGQGLQFLFEYFSETQRNKGNFPGRFSGRQFSNSRSEMNVSTLELGDSALYLCASSLYPGQSTDTQYFGPGTRLTVL.

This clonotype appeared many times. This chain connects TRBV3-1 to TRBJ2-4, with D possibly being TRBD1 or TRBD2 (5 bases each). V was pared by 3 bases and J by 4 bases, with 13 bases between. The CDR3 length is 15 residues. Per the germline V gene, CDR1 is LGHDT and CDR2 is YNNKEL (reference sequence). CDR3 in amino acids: CASSHHGTAKNIQYF. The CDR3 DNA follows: TGTGCCAGCAGCCACCACGGGACGGCGAAAAACATTCAGTACTTC. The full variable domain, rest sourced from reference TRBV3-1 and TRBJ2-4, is DTAVSQTPKYLVTQMGNDKSIKCEQNLGHDTMYWYKQDSKKFLKIMFSYNNKELIINETVPNRFSPKSPDKAHLNLHINSLELGDSAVYFCASSHHGTAKNIQYFGAGTRLSVL.

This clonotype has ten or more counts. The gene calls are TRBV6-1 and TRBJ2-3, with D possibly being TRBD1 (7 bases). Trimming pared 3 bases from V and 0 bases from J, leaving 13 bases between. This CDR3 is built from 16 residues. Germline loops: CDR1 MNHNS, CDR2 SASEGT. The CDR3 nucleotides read TGTGCCAGCAGTGAGCAGGGGGGCTCTAGCACAGATACGCAGTATTTT. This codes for CASSEQGGSSTDTQYF.

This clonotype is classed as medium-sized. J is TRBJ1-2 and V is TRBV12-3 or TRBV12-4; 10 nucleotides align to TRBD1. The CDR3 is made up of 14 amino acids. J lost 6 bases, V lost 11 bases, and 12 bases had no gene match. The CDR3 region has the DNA TGTGCCTGCACACCCAGGACAGGGGGGGATGGCTACACCTTC. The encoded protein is CACTPRTGGDGYTF.

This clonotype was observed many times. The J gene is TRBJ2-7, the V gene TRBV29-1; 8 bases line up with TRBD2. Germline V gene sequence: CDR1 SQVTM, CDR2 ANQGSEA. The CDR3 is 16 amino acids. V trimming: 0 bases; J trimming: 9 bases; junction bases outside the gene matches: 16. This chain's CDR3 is CSVEDRASGSPSGQYF. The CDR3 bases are TGCAGCGTTGAAGATCGGGCTAGCGGGTCGCCTTCGGGGCAGTACTTC.

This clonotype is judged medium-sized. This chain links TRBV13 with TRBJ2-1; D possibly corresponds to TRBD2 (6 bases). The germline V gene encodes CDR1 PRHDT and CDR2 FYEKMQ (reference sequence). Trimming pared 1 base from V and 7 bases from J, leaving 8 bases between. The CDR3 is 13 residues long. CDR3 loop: CASSLAGGNEQFF. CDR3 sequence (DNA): TGTGCCAGCAGCTTAGCCGGGGGAAATGAGCAGTTCTTC.

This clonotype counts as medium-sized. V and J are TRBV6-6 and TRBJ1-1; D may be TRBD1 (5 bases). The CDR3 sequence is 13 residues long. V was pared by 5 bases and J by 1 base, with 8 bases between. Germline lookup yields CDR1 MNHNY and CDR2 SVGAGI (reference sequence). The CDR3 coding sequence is TGTGCCAGCAGTGAGACAGAGAACACTGAAGCTTTCTTT. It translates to CASSETENTEAFF.